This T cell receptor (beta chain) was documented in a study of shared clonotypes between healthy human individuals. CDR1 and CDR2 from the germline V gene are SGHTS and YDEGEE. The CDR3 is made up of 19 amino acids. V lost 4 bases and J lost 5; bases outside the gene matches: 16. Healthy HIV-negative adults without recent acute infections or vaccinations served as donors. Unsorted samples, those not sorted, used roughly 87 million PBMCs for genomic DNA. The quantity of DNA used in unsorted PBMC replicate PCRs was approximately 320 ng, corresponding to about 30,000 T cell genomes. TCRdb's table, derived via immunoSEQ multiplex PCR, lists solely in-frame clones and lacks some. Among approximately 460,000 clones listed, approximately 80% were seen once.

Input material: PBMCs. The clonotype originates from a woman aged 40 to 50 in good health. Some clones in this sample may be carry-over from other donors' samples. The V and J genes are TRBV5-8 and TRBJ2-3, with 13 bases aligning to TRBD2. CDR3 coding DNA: TGTGCCAGCAGCCGGTCGGTCACTCCGGGACTAGCGGGAATAGATACGCAGTATTTT. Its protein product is CASSRSVTPGLAGIDTQYF.